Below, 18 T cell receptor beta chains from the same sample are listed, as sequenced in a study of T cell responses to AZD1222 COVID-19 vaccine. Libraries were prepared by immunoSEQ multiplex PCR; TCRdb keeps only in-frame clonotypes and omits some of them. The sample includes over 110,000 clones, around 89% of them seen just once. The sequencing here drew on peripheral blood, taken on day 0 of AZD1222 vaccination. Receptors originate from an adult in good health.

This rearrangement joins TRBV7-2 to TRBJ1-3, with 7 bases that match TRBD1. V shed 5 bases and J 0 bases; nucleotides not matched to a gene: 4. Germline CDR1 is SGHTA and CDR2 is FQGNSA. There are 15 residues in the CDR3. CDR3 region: CASSRDRASGNTIYF. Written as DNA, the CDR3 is TGTGCCAGCAGCCGTGACAGGGCCTCTGGAAACACCATATATTTT.

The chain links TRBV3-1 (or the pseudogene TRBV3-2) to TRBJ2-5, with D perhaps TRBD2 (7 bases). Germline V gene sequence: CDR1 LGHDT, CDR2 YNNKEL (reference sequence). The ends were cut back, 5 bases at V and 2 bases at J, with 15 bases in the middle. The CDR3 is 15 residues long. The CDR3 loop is CASSGRGAPQETQYF. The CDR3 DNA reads TGTGCCAGCAGCGGACGGGGGGCGCCACAAGAGACCCAGTACTTC.

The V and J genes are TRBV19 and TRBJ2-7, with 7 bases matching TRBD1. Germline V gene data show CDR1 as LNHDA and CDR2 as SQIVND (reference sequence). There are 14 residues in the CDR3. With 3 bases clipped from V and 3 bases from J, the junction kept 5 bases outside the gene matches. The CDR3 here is CASSIPGGGYEQYF. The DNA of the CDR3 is TGTGCCAGTAGTATTCCAGGGGGTGGCTACGAGCAGTACTTC.

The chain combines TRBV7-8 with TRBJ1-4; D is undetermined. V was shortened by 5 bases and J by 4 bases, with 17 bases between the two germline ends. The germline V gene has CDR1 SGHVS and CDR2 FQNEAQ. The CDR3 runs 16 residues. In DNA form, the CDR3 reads TGTGCCAGCAGCCCCCGGAGGTATAGCCTTAATGAAAAACTGTTTTTT. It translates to CASSPRRYSLNEKLFF.

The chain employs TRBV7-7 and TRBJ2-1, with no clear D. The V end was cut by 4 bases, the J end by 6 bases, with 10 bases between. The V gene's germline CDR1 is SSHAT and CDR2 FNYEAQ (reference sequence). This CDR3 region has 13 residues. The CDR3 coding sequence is TGTGCCAGCAGCTCAGGTTTTGTCAATGAGCAGTTCTTC. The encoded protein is CASSSGFVNEQFF.

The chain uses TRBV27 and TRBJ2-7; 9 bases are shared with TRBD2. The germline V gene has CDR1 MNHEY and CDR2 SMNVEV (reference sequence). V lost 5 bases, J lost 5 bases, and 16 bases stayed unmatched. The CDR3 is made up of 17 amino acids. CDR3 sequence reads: CASSAPSLAGGPHEQYF. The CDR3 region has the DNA TGTGCCAGCAGTGCCCCCTCCCTTGCGGGAGGGCCCCACGAGCAGTACTTC.

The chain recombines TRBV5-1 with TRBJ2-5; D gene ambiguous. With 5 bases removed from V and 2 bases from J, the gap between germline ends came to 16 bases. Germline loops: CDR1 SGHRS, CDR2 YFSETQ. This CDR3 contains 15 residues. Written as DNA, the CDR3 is TGCGCCAGCAGTAGGGCAGCAAACCGTCAAGAGACCCAGTACTTC. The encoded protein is CASSRAANRQETQYF.

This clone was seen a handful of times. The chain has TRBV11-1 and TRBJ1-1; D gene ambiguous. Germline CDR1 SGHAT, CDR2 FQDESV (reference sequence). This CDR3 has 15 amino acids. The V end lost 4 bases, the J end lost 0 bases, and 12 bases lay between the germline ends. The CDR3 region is CASSSQRQLNTEAFF. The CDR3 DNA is TGTGCCAGCAGCTCCCAGCGGCAGTTGAACACTGAAGCTTTCTTT.

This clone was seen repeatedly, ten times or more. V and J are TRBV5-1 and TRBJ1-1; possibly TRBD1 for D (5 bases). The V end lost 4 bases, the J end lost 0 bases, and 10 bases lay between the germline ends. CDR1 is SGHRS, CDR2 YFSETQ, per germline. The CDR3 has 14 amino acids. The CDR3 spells CASSTGTLNTEAFF. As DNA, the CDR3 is TGCGCCAGCAGCACTGGGACGTTGAACACTGAAGCTTTCTTT. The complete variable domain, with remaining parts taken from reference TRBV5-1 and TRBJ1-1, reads KAGVTQTPRYLIKTRGQQVTLSCSPISGHRSVSWYQQTPGQGLQFLFEYFSETQRNKGNFPGRFSGRQFSNSRSEMNVSTLELGDSALYLCASSTGTLNTEAFFGQGTRLTVV.

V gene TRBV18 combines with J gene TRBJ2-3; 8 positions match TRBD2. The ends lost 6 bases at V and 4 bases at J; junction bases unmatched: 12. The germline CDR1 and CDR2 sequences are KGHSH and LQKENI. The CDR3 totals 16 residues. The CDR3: CASSPGSGSWPDTQYF. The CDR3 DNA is TGTGCCAGCTCGCCGGGGAGCGGGAGTTGGCCAGATACGCAGTATTTT.

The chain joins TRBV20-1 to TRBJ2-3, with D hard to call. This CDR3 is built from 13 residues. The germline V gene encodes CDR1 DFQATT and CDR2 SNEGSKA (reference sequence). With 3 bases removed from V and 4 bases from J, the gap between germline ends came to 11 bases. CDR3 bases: TGCAGTGCTAGTCAGCGCGTCGCAGATACGCAGTATTTT. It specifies CSASQRVADTQYF.

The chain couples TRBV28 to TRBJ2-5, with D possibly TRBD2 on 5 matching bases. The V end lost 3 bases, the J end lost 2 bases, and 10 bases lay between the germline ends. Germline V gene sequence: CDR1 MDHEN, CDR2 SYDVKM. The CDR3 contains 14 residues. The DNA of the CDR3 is TGTGCCAGCAGTTTTCGGCGGGTACAAGAGACCCAGTACTTC. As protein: CASSFRRVQETQYF.

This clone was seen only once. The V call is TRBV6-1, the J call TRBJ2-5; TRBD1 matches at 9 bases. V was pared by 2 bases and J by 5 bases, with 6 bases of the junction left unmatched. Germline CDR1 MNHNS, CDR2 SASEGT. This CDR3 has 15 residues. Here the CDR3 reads CASSEWGGTGETQYF. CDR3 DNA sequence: TGTGCCAGCAGTGAATGGGGCGGGACAGGGGAGACCCAGTACTTC.

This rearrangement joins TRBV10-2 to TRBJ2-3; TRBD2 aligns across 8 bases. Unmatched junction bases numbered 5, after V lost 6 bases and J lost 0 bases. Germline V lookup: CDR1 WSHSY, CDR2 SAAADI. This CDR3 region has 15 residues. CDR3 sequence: CASSTLAASTDTQYF. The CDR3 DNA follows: TGCGCCAGCAGCACACTAGCGGCCAGCACAGATACGCAGTATTTT.

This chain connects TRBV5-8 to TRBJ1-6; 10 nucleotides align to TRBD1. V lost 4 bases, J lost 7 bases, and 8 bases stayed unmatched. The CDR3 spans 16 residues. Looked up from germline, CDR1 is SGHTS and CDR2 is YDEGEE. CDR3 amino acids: CASSLRRGQGNSPLHF. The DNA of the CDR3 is TGTGCCAGCAGCCTAAGGCGGGGACAGGGGAATTCACCCCTCCACTTT.

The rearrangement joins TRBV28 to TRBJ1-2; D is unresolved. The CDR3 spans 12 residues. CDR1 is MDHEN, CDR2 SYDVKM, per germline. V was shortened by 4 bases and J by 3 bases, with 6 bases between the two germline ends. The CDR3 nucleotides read TGTGCCAGCAGTTACGCGCACTATGGCTACACCTTC. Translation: CASSYAHYGYTF.

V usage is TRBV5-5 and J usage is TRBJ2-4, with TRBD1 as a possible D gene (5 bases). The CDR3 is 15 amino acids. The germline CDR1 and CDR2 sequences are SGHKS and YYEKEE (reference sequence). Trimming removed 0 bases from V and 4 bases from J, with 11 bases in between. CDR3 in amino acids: CASSLVQAPKNIQYF. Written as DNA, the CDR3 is TGTGCCAGCAGCTTGGTACAGGCACCAAAAAACATTCAGTACTTC.

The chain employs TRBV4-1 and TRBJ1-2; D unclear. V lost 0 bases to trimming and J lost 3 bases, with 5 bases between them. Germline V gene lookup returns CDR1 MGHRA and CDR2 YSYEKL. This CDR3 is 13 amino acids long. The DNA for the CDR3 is TGCGCCAGCAGCCAAGATGGAGACTATGGCTACACCTTC. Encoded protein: CASSQDGDYGYTF.